This paragraph covers one TCR beta chain sequence. This sample is part of a study of blood T cell repertoires in COVID-19. The germline V gene has CDR1 MNHEY and CDR2 SMNVEV (reference sequence). There are 17 residues in the CDR3. The V end was cut by 5 bases, the J end by 1 base, with 15 bases between. The method was immunoSEQ multiplex PCR; TCRdb's version includes in-frame clones alone and lacks a portion of them. Of roughly 140,000 clones listed, 60% to 85% are singletons. Input material: peripheral blood. The rearrangement links TRBV27 to TRBJ1-6; perhaps TRBD1 as D (6 bases). This receptor was identified in an older woman with acute or convalescent COVID-19. This chain's CDR3 is CASSPTVRGSYNSPLHF. DNA of the CDR3: TGTGCCAGCAGTCCGACCGTCAGGGGATCCTATAATTCACCCCTCCACTTT.